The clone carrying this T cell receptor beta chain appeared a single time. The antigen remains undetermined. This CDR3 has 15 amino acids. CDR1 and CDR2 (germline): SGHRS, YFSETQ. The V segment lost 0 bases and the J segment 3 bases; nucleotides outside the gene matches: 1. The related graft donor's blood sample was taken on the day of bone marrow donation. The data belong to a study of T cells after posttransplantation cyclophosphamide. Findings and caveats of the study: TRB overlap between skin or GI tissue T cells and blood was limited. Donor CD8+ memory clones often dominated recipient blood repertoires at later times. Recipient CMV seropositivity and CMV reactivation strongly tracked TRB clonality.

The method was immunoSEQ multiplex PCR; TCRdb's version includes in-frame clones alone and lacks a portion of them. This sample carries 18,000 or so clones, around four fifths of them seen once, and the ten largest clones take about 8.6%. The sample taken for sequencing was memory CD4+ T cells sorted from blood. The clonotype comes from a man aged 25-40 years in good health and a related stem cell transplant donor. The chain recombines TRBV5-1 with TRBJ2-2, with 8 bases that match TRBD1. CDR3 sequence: CASSLAGGDTGELFF. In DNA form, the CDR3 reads TGCGCCAGCAGCTTGGCAGGGGGCGACACCGGGGAGCTGTTTTTT.